This T cell receptor beta chain appears in the sequencing data of a study of T cell changes during pregnancy in multiple sclerosis. Method: immunoSEQ multiplex PCR; TCRdb's copy keeps in-frame clones and lacks some. The sample has 25,000 to 35,000 clones; approximately 89% are singletons. The CDR3 is 12 amino acids. V lost 7 bases and J lost 9, with 14 bases in between. Looked up from germline, CDR1 is SGHDT and CDR2 is YYEEEE. The TCR comes from a female donor with multiple sclerosis, enrolled in a pregnancy study. The V call is TRBV5-6, the J call TRBJ2-4; possibly TRBD2 for D (6 bases). The starting material was CD8+ T cells from peripheral blood mononuclear cells, obtained in the first trimester of pregnancy. The CDR3 bases are TGTGCCAGCTCCAGTGGAGGGTCCATTCAGTACTTC. Translation: CASSSGGSIQYF.